This TCR beta chain is from a study of blood T cells in healthy people across ages. Researchers isolated at least 6.5 million PBMCs per sample. A sample-barcoded 5' primer and a J-beta primer mix were used in a second PCR of roughly 7 to 11 cycles. TCRdb processed the 5' RACE reads anew with MiXCR; each CDR3 protein has one entry. The sample includes roughly 1,500,000 distinct CDR3 sequences, approximately 42% of them seen just once. In its sample, this clonotype was seen a few times. The germline gene is not matched at one end of the junction; a read error may be the cause. The CDR3 totals 15 residues. From germline, CDR1 is SGHRS and CDR2 YFSETQ.

This receptor was identified in a woman aged 18-35 years in good health. The sequencing input was blood. The V gene is TRBV5-1, the J gene TRBJ2-7; 8 bases are shared with TRBD2. CDR3 bases: TGCGCCAGCTGCTTCAATAGCGGGACCCACTACGAGCAGTACTTC. This codes for CASCFNSGTHYEQYF.